This is a list of T cell receptor beta chains from one sample in a study of blood T cell repertoires in COVID-19. Some clones are missing from TCRdb's copy, which holds only in-frame ones; the method was immunoSEQ multiplex PCR. The table shows 200,000 to 300,000 clones, with roughly 76% occurring only once. Sample: peripheral blood. These receptors all stem from a woman of 80 years or more with COVID-19, enrolled during active disease. The CDR3 runs from the conserved cysteine through the conserved F or W. Fields, in order: D gene, J gene, clone size, V gene, CDR3 protein, CDR3 DNA. A D gene is named only where the DNA matches it firmly. Clone size is not always given. Where it is, it says once, few, many or a class for expanded clones.

>.|TRBJ2-7|once|TRBV29-1
CSVGGDRSSYEQYF
TGCAGCGTTGGGGGAGACAGGAGCTCCTACGAGCAGTACTTC
>.|TRBJ1-1|.|TRBV7-3
CASSLSGNTEAFF
TGTGCCAGCAGCTTGTCCGGGAACACTGAAGCTTTCTTT
>.|TRBJ2-5|.|TRBV12-3/TRBV12-4
CASSFGGQETQYF
TGTGCCAGCAGTTTCGGCGGACAAGAGACCCAGTACTTC
>.|TRBJ2-7|.|TRBV25-1
CASLTDTYEQYF
TGTGCCAGCCTGACAGATACCTACGAGCAGTACTTC
>.|TRBJ2-7|.|TRBV4-2
CASSQDIGRDEQYF
TGTGCCAGCAGCCAAGATATTGGGCGTGACGAGCAGTACTTC
>TRBD2|TRBJ2-1|.|TRBV5-1
CASSRAGGPYNEQFF
TGCGCCAGCAGCAGGGCGGGGGGGCCATACAATGAGCAGTTCTTC
>.|TRBJ2-1|.|TRBV28
CASSLTYNEQFF
TGTGCCAGCAGTTTAACTTACAATGAGCAGTTCTTC
>TRBD1|TRBJ2-1|.|TRBV27
CASSHHRGRYNEQFF
TGTGCCAGCAGTCATCACAGGGGAAGGTACAATGAGCAGTTCTTC
>TRBD2|TRBJ2-5|once|TRBV10-3
CAISEGLGAETQYF
TGTGCCATCAGTGAGGGACTAGGAGCAGAGACCCAGTACTTC
>.|TRBJ2-5|.|TRBV20-1
CSAETGETQYF
TGCAGTGCAGAGACTGGGGAGACCCAGTACTTC
>.|TRBJ2-7|.|TRBV11-3
CASSLNEVLYEQYF
TGTGCCAGCAGCTTAAACGAGGTCCTGTACGAGCAGTACTTC
>.|TRBJ2-6|.|TRBV30
CAWALRGTVLSGANVLTF
TGTGCCTGGGCTCTACGGGGGACAGTTCTCTCTGGGGCCAACGTCCTGACTTTC
>TRBD1|TRBJ1-1|.|TRBV6-5
CASATDRAGTEAFF
TGTGCCAGCGCCACGGACAGGGCAGGCACTGAAGCTTTCTTT
>.|TRBJ1-2|few|TRBV19
CASINRFGQGRYGYTF
TGTGCCAGTATCAACCGGTTTGGGCAGGGCCGTTATGGCTACACCTTC
>TRBD2|TRBJ2-1|.|TRBV3-1/TRBV3-2
CASSPASGVWYNEQFF
TGTGCCAGCAGCCCTGCTAGCGGGGTATGGTACAATGAGCAGTTCTTC
>.|TRBJ2-1|.|TRBV27
CASIDTYGAYNEQFF
TGTGCCAGCATAGACACCTATGGTGCCTACAATGAGCAGTTCTTC
>.|TRBJ1-5|many|TRBV19
CASSPREDQPQHF
TGTGCCAGTAGTCCCAGGGAGGACCAGCCCCAGCATTTT
>TRBD2|TRBJ2-2|few|TRBV18
CASRLAGTVGELFF
TGTGCCAGCCGACTAGCGGGAACTGTCGGGGAGCTGTTTTTT
>TRBD1|TRBJ1-3|.|TRBV27
CASSLRGPGQGAIGNTIYF
TGTGCCAGCAGTTTAAGAGGCCCGGGACAGGGGGCGATCGGAAACACCATATATTTT
>TRBD2|TRBJ2-1|once|TRBV11-3
CASSLALGGAIGEQFF
TGTGCCAGCAGCTTAGCCCTCGGGGGGGCAATCGGTGAGCAGTTCTTC
>.|TRBJ1-1|.|TRBV6-5
CATSENTEAFF
TGTGCCACCTCAGAGAACACTGAAGCTTTCTTT
>.|TRBJ1-3|.|TRBV6-6
CASSYSDPRGNTIYF
TGTGCCAGCAGTTACTCAGACCCGCGGGGAAACACCATATATTTT
>.|TRBJ2-2|.|TRBV18
CASSPKLGAPNTGELFF
TGTGCCAGCTCACCTAAACTTGGGGCCCCGAACACCGGGGAGCTGTTTTTT
>TRBD2|TRBJ2-1|.|TRBV5-1
CASSLMPAGKYNEQFF
TGCGCCAGCAGCTTGATGCCAGCGGGGAAATACAATGAGCAGTTCTTC
>TRBD1|TRBJ1-1|.|TRBV3-1/TRBV3-2
CASSLTGVRTEAFF
TGTGCCAGCAGCCTAACAGGGGTAAGGACTGAAGCTTTCTTT
>.|TRBJ2-7|.|TRBV4-3
CASSRGGGPYEQYF
TGCGCCAGCAGCCGAGGAGGGGGCCCCTACGAGCAGTACTTC
>TRBD2|TRBJ2-7|.|TRBV3-1/TRBV3-2
CASSRTSAGSYEQYF
TGTGCCAGCAGTCGGACTAGCGCTGGCTCCTACGAGCAGTACTTC
>.|TRBJ2-7|.|TRBV5-6
CASSLGGQVSYEQYF
TGTGCCAGCAGCTTAGGGGGTCAGGTTTCCTACGAGCAGTACTTC
>TRBD2|TRBJ2-1|.|TRBV4-3
CASSQFSPLAGSFYNEQFF
TGCGCCAGCAGCCAATTCAGCCCACTAGCGGGGTCCTTTTACAATGAGCAGTTCTTC
>TRBD1|TRBJ1-5|.|TRBV15
CATSRKGQSNQPQHF
TGTGCCACCAGCAGAAAGGGACAGAGCAATCAGCCCCAGCATTTT
>.|TRBJ1-1|.|TRBV11-2
CASSSHTGLFTEAFF
TGTGCCAGCAGCTCCCACACTGGGCTTTTCACTGAAGCTTTCTTT
>.|TRBJ2-7|.|TRBV27
CASSLQGFTEQYF
TGTGCCAGCAGTTTACAGGGTTTCACCGAGCAGTACTTC
>.|TRBJ2-7|once|TRBV9
CASSVAGTPTYEQYF
TGTGCCAGCAGCGTAGCCGGGACTCCGACCTACGAGCAGTACTTC
>.|TRBJ2-6|.|TRBV5-4
CASSLQRSGANVLTF
TGTGCCAGCAGCTTGCAGAGGTCTGGGGCCAACGTCCTGACTTTC
>TRBD1|TRBJ1-1|.|TRBV9
CASSVRDSPVNTEAFF
TGTGCCAGCAGCGTAAGGGACAGCCCTGTGAACACTGAAGCTTTCTTT
>TRBD1|TRBJ2-5|.|TRBV19
CASSIPGGLETQYF
TGTGCCAGTAGTATACCAGGGGGCCTGGAGACCCAGTACTTC
>.|TRBJ1-5|.|TRBV28
CASSLSLSPQHF
TGTGCCAGCAGTTTATCCCTGTCCCCCCAGCATTTT
>TRBD1|TRBJ2-7|.|TRBV5-1
CASSPLGQTRYEQYF
TGCGCCAGCAGCCCGCTGGGACAGACCCGGTACGAGCAGTACTTC
>.|TRBJ2-3|.|TRBV6-2/TRBV6-3
CASSPGERGTDTQYF
TGTGCCAGCAGTCCCGGGGAGCGGGGCACAGATACGCAGTATTTT
>TRBD1|TRBJ1-1|.|TRBV7-3
CASSSGTGGYTEAFF
TGTGCCAGCAGCTCTGGGACAGGAGGATACACTGAAGCTTTCTTT
>TRBD1|TRBJ1-6|.|TRBV30
CAWRRQGAGGSPLHF
TGTGCCTGGAGGCGACAGGGGGCAGGGGGTTCACCCCTCCACTTT
>.|TRBJ1-2|.|TRBV9
CASSDRFGYTF
TGTGCCAGCAGCGACAGGTTTGGCTACACCTTC
>.|TRBJ1-5|.|TRBV28
CASKVTRRGNQPQHF
TGTGCCAGCAAAGTCACTCGGAGGGGCAATCAGCCCCAGCATTTT
>.|TRBJ2-1|.|TRBV6-2/TRBV6-3
CASSNQGSNNEQFF
TGTGCCAGCAGTAACCAGGGGTCAAACAATGAGCAGTTCTTC
>.|TRBJ2-3|.|TRBV5-1
CASSLDGGGSTDTQYF
TGCGCCAGCAGCTTGGATGGCGGGGGCAGCACAGATACGCAGTATTTT
>.|TRBJ2-2|once|TRBV3-1/TRBV3-2
CASRAGGELFF
TGTGCCAGCAGAGCAGGCGGGGAGCTGTTTTTT